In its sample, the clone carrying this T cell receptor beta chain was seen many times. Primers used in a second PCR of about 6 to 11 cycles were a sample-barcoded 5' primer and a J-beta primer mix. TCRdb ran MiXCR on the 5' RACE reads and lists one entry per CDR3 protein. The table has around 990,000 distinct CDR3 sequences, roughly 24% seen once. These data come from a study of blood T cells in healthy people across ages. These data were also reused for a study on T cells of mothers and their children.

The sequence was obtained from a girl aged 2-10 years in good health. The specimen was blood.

This CDR3 is CSVEFRRTGISYEQYF. The CDR3 region has the DNA TGCAGCGTTGAATTCCGCCGTACAGGGATCTCCTACGAGCAGTACTTC. The V call is TRBV29-1, the J call TRBJ2-7; D possibly corresponds to TRBD1 (6 bases). Trimming removed 2 bases from V and 0 bases from J, with 17 bases in between. This CDR3 is 16 amino acids long. Germline V CDR1 and CDR2: SQVTM, ANQGSEA.